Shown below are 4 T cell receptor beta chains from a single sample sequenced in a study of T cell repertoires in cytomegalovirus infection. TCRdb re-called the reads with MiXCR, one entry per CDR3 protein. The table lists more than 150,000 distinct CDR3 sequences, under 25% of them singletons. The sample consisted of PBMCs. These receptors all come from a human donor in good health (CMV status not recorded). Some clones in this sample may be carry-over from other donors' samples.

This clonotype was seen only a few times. The DNA of the CDR3 is TGTGCCATCAGTGAGTCAACGGGCTCGCAGCCTGAAGCTTTCTTT. Amino acids: CAISESTGSQPEAFF. This chain joins TRBV10-3 and TRBJ1-1, with D hard to call. The CDR3 covers 15 residues. V was clipped by 0 bases and J by 6 bases, with 14 bases between them. Germline V gene sequence: CDR1 ENHRY, CDR2 SYGVKD.

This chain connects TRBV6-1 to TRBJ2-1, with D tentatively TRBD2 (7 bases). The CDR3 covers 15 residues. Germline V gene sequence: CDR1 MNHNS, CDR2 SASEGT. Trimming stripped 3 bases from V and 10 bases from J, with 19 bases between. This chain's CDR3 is CASSDGQGGGGEQFF. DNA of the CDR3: TGTGCCAGCAGTGATGGCCAGGGAGGCGGGGGCGAGCAGTTCTTC.

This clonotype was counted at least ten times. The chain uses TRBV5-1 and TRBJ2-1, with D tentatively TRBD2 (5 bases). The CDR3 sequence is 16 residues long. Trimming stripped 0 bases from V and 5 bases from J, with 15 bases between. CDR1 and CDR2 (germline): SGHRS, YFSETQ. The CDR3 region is CASSLAAGVSDNEQFF. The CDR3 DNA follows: TGCGCCAGCAGCTTGGCCGCCGGGGTTTCGGACAATGAGCAGTTCTTC.

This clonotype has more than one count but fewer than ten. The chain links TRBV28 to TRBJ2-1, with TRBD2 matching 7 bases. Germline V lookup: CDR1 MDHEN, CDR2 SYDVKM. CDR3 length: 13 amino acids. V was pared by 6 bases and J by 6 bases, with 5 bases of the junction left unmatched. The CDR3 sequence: CASRGLAVNEQFF. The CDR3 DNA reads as TGTGCCAGCAGAGGGCTAGCGGTCAATGAGCAGTTCTTC.